The next 26 T cell receptor beta chains were all read from a single sample in a study of neurological immune-mediated disorders. TCRdb re-derived calls from the 5' RACE reads in MiXCR, one entry per CDR3 protein. This sample has around 79,000 distinct CDR3 sequences; roughly 15% occur once, and the top ten carry under 7%. Sequenced input: PBMCs. The receptor source for this set is a woman in her fifties or sixties in good health.

This clonotype has ten or more counts. The V call is TRBV7-3, the J call TRBJ2-7; D tentatively reads TRBD1 or TRBD2 (5 bases each). Trimming pared 0 bases from V and 4 bases from J, leaving 13 bases between. The CDR3 has 15 residues. The germline V gene encodes CDR1 SGHTA and CDR2 FQGTGA. The CDR3 bases are TGTGCCAGCAGCTTAACGGGGGACGGATTATACGAGCAGTACTTC. This gives the protein CASSLTGDGLYEQYF. The full variable domain, completed using reference TRBV7-3 and TRBJ2-7, is GAGVSQTPSNKVTEKGKYVELRCDPISGHTALYWYRQSLGQGPEFLIYFQGTGAADDSGLPNDRFFAVRPEGSVSTLKIQRTERGDSAVYLCASSLTGDGLYEQYFGPGTRLTVT.

This clonotype was recorded many times. The CDR3 sequence is CAIRPGTSGPDTQYF. In DNA form, the CDR3 reads TGTGCCATCAGGCCCGGGACTAGCGGACCAGATACGCAGTATTTT. V usage is TRBV10-3 and J usage is TRBJ2-3; 11 positions agree with TRBD2. Germline-derived CDR1 and CDR2 are ENHRY and SYGVKD. The V segment lost 6 bases and the J segment 4 bases; nucleotides outside the gene matches: 6. CDR3 length equals 15 residues.

This clonotype was picked up many times. J is TRBJ2-5 and V is TRBV20-1; 7 positions agree with TRBD1. This CDR3 is built from 15 residues. Germline lookup yields CDR1 DFQATT and CDR2 SNEGSKA (reference sequence). V was pared by 0 bases and J by 0 bases, with 4 bases of the junction left unmatched. The DNA of the CDR3 is TGCAGTGCTAGAGATTACAGGGGAAACCAAGAGACCCAGTACTTC. This sequence encodes CSARDYRGNQETQYF.

This clonotype has a count of ten or more. The chain carries TRBV3-1 and TRBJ2-1, with 7 bases fitting TRBD2. V shed 3 bases and J 7 bases; nucleotides not matched to a gene: 9. This CDR3 spans 15 amino acids. Germline values: CDR1 LGHDT, CDR2 YNNKEL (reference sequence). The CDR3 protein is CASSQVAGVGNEQFF. CDR3 DNA sequence: TGTGCCAGCAGCCAGGTGGCGGGGGTGGGGAATGAGCAGTTCTTC.

This clonotype was counted at least ten times. The chain links TRBV3-1 to TRBJ2-7; no firm D call. The CDR3 length is 13 residues. Trimming shortened V by 4 bases and J by 3 bases, and 10 bases separated the two germline ends. Germline V lookup: CDR1 LGHDT, CDR2 YNNKEL (reference sequence). CDR3 amino acids: CASSPGGDYEQYF. The CDR3 DNA sequence: TGTGCCAGCAGCCCAGGCGGAGACTACGAGCAGTACTTC.

The genes are TRBV24-1 and TRBJ2-3; 14 bases fit TRBD2. This CDR3 is built from 16 residues. The germline V gene has CDR1 KGHDR and CDR2 SFDVKD. Trimming at V came to 4 bases and at J to 6 bases, leaving 5 bases not matched to a gene. CDR3 region: CATSDPGLAGADTQYF. For the CDR3, the DNA is TGTGCCACCAGTGACCCGGGACTAGCGGGAGCTGATACGCAGTATTTT.

Many counts were recorded for this clonotype. V gene TRBV25-1 combines with J gene TRBJ1-1; D is unclear. Germline CDR1 is MGHDK and CDR2 is SYGVNS. V was cut by 0 bases and J by 2 bases, with 4 bases left in between. The CDR3 loop spans 13 amino acids. In nucleotides, the CDR3 is TGTGCCAGCAGTGAATACTCAAACACTGAAGCTTTCTTT. This translates into CASSEYSNTEAFF.

This clonotype was counted many times. The V and J genes are TRBV7-6 and TRBJ2-2; D is unclear. Per germline, CDR1 SGHVS and CDR2 FNYEAQ. CDR3 length: 17 amino acids. Trimming shortened V by 1 base and J by 5 bases, and 17 bases separated the two germline ends. CDR3 protein: CASSLGMGTVITGELFF. The CDR3 DNA reads TGTGCCAGCAGCTTAGGGATGGGAACGGTTATAACCGGGGAGCTGTTTTTT. Drawing the rest from reference TRBV7-6 and TRBJ2-2, the complete variable domain is GAGVSQSPRYKVTKRGQDVALRCDPISGHVSLYWYRQALGQGPEFLTYFNYEAQQDKSGLPNDRFSAERPEGSISTLTIQRTEQRDSAMYRCASSLGMGTVITGELFFGEGSRLTVL.

This chain connects TRBV9 to TRBJ2-3, with D hard to call. V shed 2 bases and J shed 8 bases, with 21 bases lying between them. Germline V lookup: CDR1 SGDLS, CDR2 YYNGEE. The CDR3 totals 16 residues. The CDR3 DNA follows: TGTGCCAGCAGCGTTGGGTCCCAAAGTGCCACAACTACGCAGTATTTT. Translating it yields CASSVGSQSATTTQYF.

This clonotype was detected ten times or more. This rearrangement joins TRBV12-3 or TRBV12-4 to TRBJ1-1; no definite D call. The CDR3 loop spans 12 amino acids. V was trimmed by 4 bases and J by 7 bases, leaving 10 bases between them. The CDR3 DNA sequence: TGTGCCAGCAGTTACTGGCCCATTGAAGCTTTCTTT. It codes for CASSYWPIEAFF.

Many counts were recorded for this clonotype. The J gene is TRBJ1-3, the V gene TRBV15, with no clear D. This CDR3 has 16 amino acids. Looked up from germline, CDR1 is LNHNV and CDR2 is YYDKDF (reference sequence). V lost 5 bases to trimming and J lost 2 bases, with 16 bases between them. CDR3 bases: TGTGCCACCAGCCACCCTGGGAATTACGCTGGAAACACCATATATTTT. Protein sequence: CATSHPGNYAGNTIYF.

This sequence joins TRBV3-1 and TRBJ2-5; 10 nucleotides line up with TRBD2. Unmatched junction bases numbered 5, after V lost 4 bases and J lost 0 bases. This CDR3 comprises 16 residues. Germline V gives CDR1 LGHDT, CDR2 YNNKEL (reference sequence). The CDR3 region has the DNA TGTGCCAGCAGCCGACGACTAGCGGGTTACCAAGAGACCCAGTACTTC. It is translated as CASSRRLAGYQETQYF.

The V and J genes are TRBV5-6 and TRBJ2-5, with 9 bases lining up with TRBD2. This CDR3 is 17 amino acids long. Germline CDR1 reads SGHDT; CDR2 reads YYEEEE. Trimming at V came to 0 bases and at J to 2 bases, leaving 8 bases not matched to a gene. The CDR3 sequence: CASSLAAAGGLQETQYF. For the CDR3, the DNA is TGTGCCAGCAGCTTGGCGGCTGCGGGGGGGCTACAAGAGACCCAGTACTTC.

As regards this clonotype: The junction departs from the called germline gene at one end, perhaps through a read error. This sequence joins TRBV28 and TRBJ2-5, with TRBD2 as a possible D gene (6 bases). CDR3 length: 16 residues. CDR1 and CDR2 (germline): MDHEN, SYDVKM. The CDR3 region has the DNA TGTGCCGGCAGTTTAGTTCACCCGGCGGGGCGAGAGACCCAGTACTTC. Translated: CAGSLVHPAGRETQYF.

This clonotype was recorded many times. The rearrangement joins TRBV7-3 to TRBJ2-5, with unresolved D. This CDR3 spans 12 amino acids. V lost 5 bases, J lost 5 bases, and 9 bases lay in between. Looked up from germline, CDR1 is SGHTA and CDR2 is FQGTGA. The CDR3 DNA follows: TGTGCCAGCAGCCCGGAAGGGGAGACCCAGTACTTC. Translating gives CASSPEGETQYF. The complete variable domain, with remaining parts taken from reference TRBV7-3 and TRBJ2-5, reads GAGVSQTPSNKVTEKGKYVELRCDPISGHTALYWYRQSLGQGPEFLIYFQGTGAADDSGLPNDRFFAVRPEGSVSTLKIQRTERGDSAVYLCASSPEGETQYFGPGTRLLVL.

This clonotype came up many times. This sequence joins TRBV20-1 and TRBJ2-2, with 10 bases matching TRBD1. From germline, CDR1 is DFQATT and CDR2 SNEGSKA (reference sequence). The CDR3 is made up of 14 amino acids. V shed 5 bases and J 3 bases; nucleotides not matched to a gene: 3. Here the CDR3 DNA reads TGCAGTGCTCCCGACAGGGGGCACACCGGGGAGCTGTTTTTT. Protein: CSAPDRGHTGELFF.

This clonotype was seen at least ten times. The rearrangement joins TRBV12-3 or TRBV12-4 to TRBJ1-1; TRBD1 agrees at 7 bases. The CDR3 spans 16 residues. V gave up 2 bases and J gave up 0 bases; unmatched junction bases: 6. The CDR3 DNA reads as TGTGCCAGCAGTTTAAGACAGGGAGATTTGAACACTGAAGCTTTCTTT. It translates to CASSLRQGDLNTEAFF.

This clonotype was detected many times. The DNA of the CDR3 is TGCAGTGCTAGTTATGAAGGGGGCTACACCTTC. Protein sequence: CSASYEGGYTF. The chain is built from TRBV20-1 and TRBJ1-2; D is unclear. This CDR3 region has 11 residues. V was trimmed by 3 bases and J by 8 bases, leaving 10 bases between them. Germline V lookup: CDR1 DFQATT, CDR2 SNEGSKA (reference sequence).

This clonotype was seen more than once but under ten times. V usage is TRBV20-1 and J usage is TRBJ2-7; D uncertain. The CDR3 contains 11 residues. The germline V gene encodes CDR1 DFQATT and CDR2 SNEGSKA (reference sequence). Between the trimmed V and J ends, which lost 6 bases and 6 bases, there was a span of 12 bases. The CDR3 nucleotides are TGCAGTGCCCTCCGGTCGGTCGAGCAGTACTTC. Translated: CSALRSVEQYF.

A few counts support this clonotype. This chain joins TRBV18 and TRBJ2-2, with D perhaps TRBD1 (6 bases). The CDR3 runs 17 residues. Germline values: CDR1 KGHSH, CDR2 LQKENI. V lost 3 bases, J lost 2 bases, and 16 bases lay in between. The CDR3 region is CASSPVSGQTNTGELFF. The CDR3 DNA sequence: TGTGCCAGCTCACCCGTCTCAGGACAGACCAACACCGGGGAGCTGTTTTTT.

This clonotype was recorded many times. The chain couples TRBV28 to TRBJ1-2; D perhaps matches TRBD1 (6 bases). The CDR3 extends over 18 amino acids. V lost 4 bases to trimming and J lost 5 bases, with 26 bases between them. Germline V lookup: CDR1 MDHEN, CDR2 SYDVKM. The CDR3 spells CASSSHRVFRLSVYGYTF. DNA of the CDR3: TGTGCCAGCAGTTCCCACAGGGTTTTTAGATTGTCGGTATATGGCTACACCTTC.

This clonotype has a count of ten or more. The rearrangement uses TRBV20-1 and TRBJ2-1; D gene ambiguous. Germline values: CDR1 DFQATT, CDR2 SNEGSKA (reference sequence). The V end lost 2 bases, the J end lost 5 bases, and 10 bases lay between the germline ends. The CDR3 covers 13 residues. As DNA, the CDR3 is TGCAGTGCTAGATATAGTTTCCACAATGAGCAGTTCTTC. Protein sequence: CSARYSFHNEQFF.

This clonotype occurred many times. The chain joins TRBV9 to TRBJ2-6, with D possibly called TRBD1 or TRBD2 (6 bases each). This CDR3 region has 18 residues. Trimming left V 0 bases short and J 2 bases short, with 15 bases between. Germline V gene data show CDR1 as SGDLS and CDR2 as YYNGEE. CDR3 sequence reads: CASSVVPGAGAGANVLTF. The CDR3 nucleotides read TGTGCCAGCAGCGTAGTGCCGGGGGCAGGGGCTGGGGCCAACGTCCTGACTTTC.

There are many counts of this clonotype. This rearrangement joins TRBV20-1 to TRBJ2-5; TRBD1 agrees at 9 bases. From germline, CDR1 is DFQATT and CDR2 SNEGSKA (reference sequence). The CDR3 is made up of 16 amino acids. Losses at the gene ends were 6 bases for V and 3 bases for J; bases not matched to a gene: 14. CDR3 residues: CSASAQQGAGEETQYF. DNA for the CDR3: TGCAGTGCCAGTGCCCAACAGGGGGCAGGGGAAGAGACCCAGTACTTC.

In its sample, this clonotype was seen many times. The chain is built from TRBV5-1 and TRBJ1-1; weak D call: TRBD1 (6 bases). Germline V gives CDR1 SGHRS, CDR2 YFSETQ. With 1 base removed from V and 2 bases from J, the gap between germline ends came to 12 bases. This CDR3 is 15 amino acids long. This CDR3 reads CASSLRGGGNTEAFF. CDR3 coding DNA: TGCGCCAGCAGCTTGAGAGGGGGGGGTAACACTGAAGCTTTCTTT.

This clonotype was seen repeatedly, ten times or more. V and J are TRBV5-1 and TRBJ2-1; 8 positions agree with TRBD2. From germline, CDR1 is SGHRS and CDR2 YFSETQ. V dropped 4 bases and J dropped 10; count of bases not matched to a gene: 25. The CDR3 spans 19 residues. CDR3 loop: CASSAGHRRFSGTGGEQFF. CDR3 DNA sequence: TGCGCCAGCAGCGCCGGACACCGTCGTTTTTCGGGGACGGGGGGGGAGCAGTTCTTC.